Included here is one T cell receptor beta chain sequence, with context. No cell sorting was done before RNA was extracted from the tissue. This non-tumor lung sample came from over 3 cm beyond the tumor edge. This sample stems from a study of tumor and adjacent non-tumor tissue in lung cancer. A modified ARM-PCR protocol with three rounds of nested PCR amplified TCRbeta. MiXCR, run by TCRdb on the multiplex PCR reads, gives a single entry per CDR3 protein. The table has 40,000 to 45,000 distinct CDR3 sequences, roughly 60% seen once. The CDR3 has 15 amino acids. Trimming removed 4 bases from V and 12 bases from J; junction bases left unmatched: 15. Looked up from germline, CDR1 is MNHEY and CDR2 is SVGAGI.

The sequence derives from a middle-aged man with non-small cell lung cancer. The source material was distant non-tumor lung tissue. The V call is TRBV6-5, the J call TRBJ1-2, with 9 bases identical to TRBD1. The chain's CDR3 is CASSSTLTGGVGNTF. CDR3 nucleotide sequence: TGTGCCAGCAGTTCCACCCTCACAGGGGGCGTCGGCAACACCTTC.